This T cell receptor (beta chain) emerged from a study of cytomegalovirus exposure and HLA in healthy donors. Per the germline V gene, CDR1 is SGHRS and CDR2 is YFSETQ. Trimming removed 5 bases at V and 4 bases at J, with 15 bases between. The CDR3 spans 15 residues. Study-level points and caveats: The authors judged a highly shared variant cluster likely a sequencing artifact.

This clone was seen a handful of times. Its cognate antigen is unknown. The PCR was carried out with 60 Vbeta primers and 13 Jbeta primers. The data were produced by immunoSEQ multiplex PCR, yet TCRdb's version contains in-frame clones alone and is incomplete. The sample consists of over 110,000 clones, 65% to 85% of them appearing once. The sequence was collected from a man aged 18 to 29 in good health and CMV-seronegative. The V and J genes are TRBV5-1 and TRBJ2-2; D possibly corresponds to TRBD1 (6 bases). The sequenced sample consisted of PBMCs. The CDR3: CASSQYRVPTGELFF. DNA of the CDR3: TGCGCCAGCAGTCAATACAGGGTTCCCACCGGGGAGCTGTTTTTT.